This T cell receptor beta chain was retrieved from a study of blood T cell repertoires in COVID-19. The overall study: Donors in the United States, Italy and Spain gave samples during acute or convalescent COVID-19.

Clones were read by immunoSEQ multiplex PCR, and TCRdb kept only the in-frame ones, dropping some. The table lists around 700,000 clones, around 89% of them singletons, with more than 0.25% in the top ten. This clone came up once. Sequenced: peripheral blood. This sequence originates from a woman between 18 and 30 years old with acute or convalescent COVID-19.

The CDR3: CASSFSFMNTEAFF. The CDR3, as DNA: TGCGCCAGCAGCTTTAGTTTTATGAACACTGAAGCTTTCTTT. The chain links TRBV5-1 to TRBJ1-1; D not certain. Germline CDR1 and CDR2: SGHRS and YFSETQ. The V and J ends lost 2 bases and 0 bases respectively, with 8 bases between them. The CDR3 has 14 amino acids.